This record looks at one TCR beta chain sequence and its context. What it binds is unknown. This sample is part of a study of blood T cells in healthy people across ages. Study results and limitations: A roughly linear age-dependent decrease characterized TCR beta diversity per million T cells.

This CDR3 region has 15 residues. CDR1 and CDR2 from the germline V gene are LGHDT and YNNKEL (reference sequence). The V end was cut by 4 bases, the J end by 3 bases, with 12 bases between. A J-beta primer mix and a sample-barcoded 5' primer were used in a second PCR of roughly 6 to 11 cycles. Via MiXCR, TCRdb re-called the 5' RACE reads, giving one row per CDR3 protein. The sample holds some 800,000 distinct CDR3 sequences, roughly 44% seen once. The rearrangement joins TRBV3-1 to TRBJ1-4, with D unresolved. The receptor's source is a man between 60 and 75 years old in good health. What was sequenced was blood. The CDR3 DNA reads TGTGCCAGCAGCCCACGGGCACGTCCTAATGAAAAACTGTTTTTT. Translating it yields CASSPRARPNEKLFF.